This TCR beta chain was observed in a study of early stage breast cancer tumors. Study-level background: Twelve of the 16 invasive tumors were ER+, PR+ and HER2-. Among around twelve ER+/PR+/HER2- tumors, eight were ductal, four lobular.

This clone was counted between two and nine times. Sequencing used immunoSEQ multiplex PCR; TCRdb keeps in-frame clones, though not all of them. This sample has about 30,000 clones, with approximately 76% found just once. The V gene lost 3 bases and the J gene lost 2 bases, with 11 bases spanning the gap. The CDR3 is 14 residues long. The germline CDR1 and CDR2 sequences are SGHKS and YYEKEE (reference sequence). Sequenced: blood. This sequence joins TRBV5-5 and TRBJ1-2, with D uncertain. The receptor was derived from a person in their fifties or sixties with breast cancer. The CDR3 here is CASSSSDRNYGYTF. In DNA form, the CDR3 reads TGTGCCAGCAGCTCATCGGACCGCAACTATGGCTACACCTTC.